Listed below are T cell receptor beta chains from one sample, sequenced in a study of T-cell reconstitution after alpha-beta-depleted transplantation in children. TCRdb re-analysed the PCR reads in MiXCR, keeping a single row per CDR3 protein. The sample shows 600,000 to 800,000 distinct CDR3 sequences, approximately 14% of them seen only once. Sequenced material: PBMCs, taken before TCRalphabeta/CD19-depleted stem cell transplant. The receptors here all came from a girl under 10 years old with congenital amegakaryocytic thrombocytopenia, due to receive a stem cell transplant. CDR3s include the opening cysteine and the closing phenylalanine or tryptophan. D genes are given only for firm matches. Some rows mark clone size as missing; the rest say once, few, many or name a class of expanded clone.

abundance,d_gene,v_gene,j_gene,CDR3nt,CDR3aa
many,.,TRBV10-3,TRBJ1-1,TGTGCCATCCTTGACAGTCTGAACACTGAAGCTTTCTTT,CAILDSLNTEAFF
once,.,TRBV4-1,TRBJ2-5,TGCGCCAGCAGCCGAGAATTTGCGGGAACCATAGAGACCCAGTACTTC,CASSREFAGTIETQYF
.,TRBD1,TRBV5-1,TRBJ2-6,TGCGCCAGCACCCTGGACAGGGGAGACTCTGGGGCCAACGTCCTGACTTTC,CASTLDRGDSGANVLTF
.,TRBD2,TRBV29-1,TRBJ2-3,TGCAGCGTATACGGGACTAGCACAACAGTAGATACGCAGTATTTT,CSVYGTSTTVDTQYF
.,.,TRBV20-1,TRBJ2-3,TGCAGTGCTAGTGGTAGCACGGCAGATACGCAGTATTTT,CSASGSTADTQYF
many,.,TRBV20-1,TRBJ1-5,TGCAGTGCTAGAAAACCCGGACGGATTCTTAGCAATCAGCCCCAGCATTTT,CSARKPGRILSNQPQHF
many,.,TRBV20-1,TRBJ1-6,TGCAGTGCTAGTCGGGGTATAAGGGTATCTGATTCACCCCTCCACTTT,CSASRGIRVSDSPLHF
many,TRBD1,TRBV20-1,TRBJ1-2,TGCAGTGCTGCTTCAGGTGGACAGGCTGGCTATGGCTACACCTTC,CSAASGGQAGYGYTF
many,.,TRBV20-1,TRBJ1-1,TGCAGTGCTAGAGAAATGTCTGAAGCTTTCTTT,CSAREMSEAFF
many,TRBD2,TRBV29-1,TRBJ2-7,TGCAGCGTTGCTCCAGCGGGAGTGTACGAGCAGTACTTC,CSVAPAGVYEQYF
few,.,TRBV29-1,TRBJ2-2,TGCAGCGTTGAAGATCCCGACAGCGGGGAGCTGTTTTTT,CSVEDPDSGELFF
few,.,TRBV19,TRBJ2-5,TGTGCCAGTAGTCCAGGGACATTGACCCAAGAGACCCAGTACTTC,CASSPGTLTQETQYF
many,.,TRBV7-9,TRBJ2-7,TGTGCCAGCAGTTGGGTCCCTTCCTACGAGCAGTACTTC,CASSWVPSYEQYF
.,.,TRBV29-1,TRBJ2-2,TGCAGCGTTGAGCCAGGGGCCGGGGAGCTGTTTTTT,CSVEPGAGELFF
few,.,TRBV5-6,TRBJ2-1,TGTGCCAGCTCGACCGTAGGGGAGCAGTTCTTC,CASSTVGEQFF
many,TRBD1,TRBV12-3/TRBV12-4,TRBJ1-1,TGTGCCAGCAGTTTATCCTGGGGACAGGTACGAAAAGCTTTCTTT,CASSLSWGQVRKAFF
many,.,TRBV10-3,TRBJ1-4,TGTGCCATCGGGCAGCCTCCTGAAAAACTGTTTTTT,CAIGQPPEKLFF
many,.,TRBV15,TRBJ2-1,TGTGCCACCAGCAGAGGGCAGGGGAAGTTCTTC,CATSRGQGKFF
many,.,TRBV5-1,TRBJ2-5,TGCGCCAGCAGCAACGGGATGAAGGAAGAGACCCAGTACTTC,CASSNGMKEETQYF
many,.,TRBV7-3,TRBJ1-5,TGTGCCAGCAGCTTACTCCACCGCTCTCACTCCAATCAGCCCCAGCATTTT,CASSLLHRSHSNQPQHF
.,TRBD1,TRBV2,TRBJ1-4,TGTGCCAGCACCACCGGGCAGGGGGCAACTAATGAAAAACTGTTTTTT,CASTTGQGATNEKLFF
.,TRBD1,TRBV11-1,TRBJ1-4,TGTGCCAGCAGCATATACGAGGGGACAGCCCGAACAAACGAAAAACTGTTTTTT,CASSIYEGTARTNEKLFF
few,.,TRBV11-1,TRBJ2-7,TGTGCCAGCAGCGTGACCAGCATCCCCTACTACGAGCAGTACTTC,CASSVTSIPYYEQYF
many,.,TRBV4-1,TRBJ1-1,TGCGCCAGCAGCAGCTCGGACAGCATGAACACTGAAGCTTTCTTT,CASSSSDSMNTEAFF
many,.,TRBV20-1,TRBJ1-5,TGCAGTGCCCTTCCGGACAGTTTTCTCAATCAGCCCCAGCATTTT,CSALPDSFLNQPQHF
.,.,TRBV9,TRBJ2-3,TGTGCCAGCAGCGTAGAGCCAGGGGGGAGCACAGATACGCAGTATTTT,CASSVEPGGSTDTQYF
many,.,TRBV6-5,TRBJ2-1,TGTGCCAGCAAAACCGGGACATCCTCCTACAATGAGCAGTTCTTC,CASKTGTSSYNEQFF
.,TRBD2,TRBV19,TRBJ2-1,TGTGCCAGTAGTATCATCGGTCTAGCGGTAAACAATGAGCAGTTCTTC,CASSIIGLAVNNEQFF
.,.,TRBV28,TRBJ2-5,TGTGCCAGCACCCCGATTCGCGAGGAAGAGACCCAGTACTTC,CASTPIREEETQYF
many,TRBD1,TRBV12-3/TRBV12-4,TRBJ2-7,TGTGCCAGCAGCTTGGACAGGAGCTCCTACGAGCAGTACTTC,CASSLDRSSYEQYF
few,.,TRBV12-3/TRBV12-4,TRBJ2-1,TGTGCCAGCAGTAGGATTCCTAGGGACAATGAGCAGTTCTTC,CASSRIPRDNEQFF
many,TRBD2,TRBV20-1,TRBJ2-1,TGCAGTGCTCGGTCCGGAGGCGGGAGAATAGAGAATGAGCAGTTCTTC,CSARSGGGRIENEQFF
.,TRBD1,TRBV28,TRBJ2-1,TGTGCCAGTGGACAGGGTGGGGGTGAGCAGTTCTTC,CASGQGGGEQFF
few,.,TRBV7-9,TRBJ2-7,TGTGCCAGCAGCACCCAATCAACTCTCTCCTACGAGCAGTACTTC,CASSTQSTLSYEQYF
many,.,TRBV9,TRBJ2-3,TGTGCCAGCAGCGTGGAGGCGACTAGACCCGATACGCAGTATTTT,CASSVEATRPDTQYF
.,.,TRBV7-2,TRBJ2-7,TGTGCCAGCAGCTTGGGCGGGAACAAAGTTTACGAGCAGTACTTC,CASSLGGNKVYEQYF
few,.,TRBV4-2,TRBJ2-1,TGTGCCAGCAGCCAAGATTGGGGGCGATACAATGAGCAGTTCTTC,CASSQDWGRYNEQFF
.,.,TRBV4-1,TRBJ1-4,TGCGCCAGCAGCCAATTAGATGAAAAACTGCTTTTT,CASSQLDEKLLF
few,.,TRBV11-2,TRBJ1-1,TGTGCCAGCAGCTTAGATCCCGGGGACCCCACGGGGACTGAAGCTTTCTTT,CASSLDPGDPTGTEAFF
many,TRBD2,TRBV5-6,TRBJ2-7,TGTGCCAGCAGCTTGGTAGCGGGTATATACGAGCAGTACTTC,CASSLVAGIYEQYF
many,.,TRBV3-1,TRBJ2-7,TGCGCCAGCTCACAATCATCCTCCTACGAGCAGTACTTC,CASSQSSSYEQYF
many,.,TRBV20-1,TRBJ2-3,TGCAGTGCTAGCGGTTGGTCACCTAGCACAGATACGCAGTATTTT,CSASGWSPSTDTQYF
.,.,TRBV30,TRBJ2-5,TGTGCCTGGAGTCAGGGCCAAGAGACCCAGTACTTC,CAWSQGQETQYF
many,TRBD2,TRBV7-9,TRBJ2-1,TGTGCCAGCAGCCGGACTAGCGGGAGGGCCAATGAGCAGTTCTTC,CASSRTSGRANEQFF
.,TRBD2,TRBV5-1,TRBJ2-3,TGCGCCAGCAGCTTGGTTGGGACTAGCCCCAGCACAGATACGCAGTATTTT,CASSLVGTSPSTDTQYF
.,.,TRBV12-3/TRBV12-4,TRBJ2-2,TGTGCCAGCAGACCCCGCGGGACAAACACCGGGGAGCTGTTTTTT,CASRPRGTNTGELFF
many,TRBD2,TRBV15,TRBJ2-7,TGTGCCACCAGCTCCCGTTGGACTAGCGGGGCTTACGAGCAGTACTTC,CATSSRWTSGAYEQYF